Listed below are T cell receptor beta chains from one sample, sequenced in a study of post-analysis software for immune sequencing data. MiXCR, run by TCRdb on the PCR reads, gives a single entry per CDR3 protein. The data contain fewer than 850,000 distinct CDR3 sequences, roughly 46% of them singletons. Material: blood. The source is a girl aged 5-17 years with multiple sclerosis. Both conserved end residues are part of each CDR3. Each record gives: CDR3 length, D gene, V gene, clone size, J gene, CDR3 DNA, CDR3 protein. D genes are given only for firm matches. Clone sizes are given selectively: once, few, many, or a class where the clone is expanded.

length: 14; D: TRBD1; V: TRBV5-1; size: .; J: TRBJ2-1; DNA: TGCGCCAGCAGTTCCGGGACAGAATACAATGAGCAGTTCTTC; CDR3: CASSSGTEYNEQFF
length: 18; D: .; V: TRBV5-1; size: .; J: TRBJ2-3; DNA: TGCGCCAGCAGCTTGGCAGGAAAAGCAGGGAAGAGCACAGATACGCAGTATTTT; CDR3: CASSLAGKAGKSTDTQYF
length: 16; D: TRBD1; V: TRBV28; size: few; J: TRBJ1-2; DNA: TGTGCCAGCAGTTCGCGACAGGGGGCGCCGCCGGGAGGCTACACCTTC; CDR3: CASSSRQGAPPGGYTF
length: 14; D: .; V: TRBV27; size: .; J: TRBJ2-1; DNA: TGTGCCGGCAGCCATTGGGGTATGGAACCTGAGCAGTTCTTC; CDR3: CAGSHWGMEPEQFF
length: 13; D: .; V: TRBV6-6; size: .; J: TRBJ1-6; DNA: TGTGCCAGCAGTCTTACCCTGGGGTCACCCCTCCACTTT; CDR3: CASSLTLGSPLHF
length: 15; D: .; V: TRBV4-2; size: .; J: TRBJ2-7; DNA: TGTGCCAGCAGCCAAGAGCTATGGGGGTACTACGAGCAGTACTTC; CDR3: CASSQELWGYYEQYF
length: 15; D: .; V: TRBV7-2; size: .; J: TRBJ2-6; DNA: TGTGCCAGCAGCTCCTACAGGGCTGGGGCCAACGTCCTGACTTTC; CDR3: CASSSYRAGANVLTF
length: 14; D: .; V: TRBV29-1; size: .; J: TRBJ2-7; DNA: TGCAGCGTTGAAAACGGGAAACAGCACAGTGAGCAGTACTTC; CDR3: CSVENGKQHSEQYF
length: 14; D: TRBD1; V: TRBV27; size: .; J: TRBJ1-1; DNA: TGTGCCAGCAGTGCGACGGGACAGGGCCCTGAAGCTTTCTTT; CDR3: CASSATGQGPEAFF
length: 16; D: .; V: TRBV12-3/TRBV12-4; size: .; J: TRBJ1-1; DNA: TGTGCCAGCAGTTTGGGAGTGAAGGACTATGGGACTGAAGCTTTCTTT; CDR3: CASSLGVKDYGTEAFF
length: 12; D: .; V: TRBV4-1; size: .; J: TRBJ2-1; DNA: TGCGCCAGCAGCATCGGCTCGGGTGAGCAGTTCTTC; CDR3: CASSIGSGEQFF
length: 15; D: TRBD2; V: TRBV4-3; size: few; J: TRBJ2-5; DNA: TGCGCCAGCAGCCAAGATCCGGGAGGGGGGGAGACCCAGTACTTC; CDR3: CASSQDPGGGETQYF
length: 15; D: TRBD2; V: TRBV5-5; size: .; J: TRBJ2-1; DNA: TGTGCCAGCAGTCGAAGCGGGAGGAGCGACAATGAGCAGTTCTTC; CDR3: CASSRSGRSDNEQFF
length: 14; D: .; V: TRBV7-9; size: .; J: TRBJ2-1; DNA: TGTGCCAGCAGCTTCTCAGTGGATGCCAATGAGCAGTTCTTC; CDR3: CASSFSVDANEQFF
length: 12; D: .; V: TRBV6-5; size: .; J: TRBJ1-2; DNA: TGTGCCAGCAGTTTAGGGGCGGGGGGCTACACCTTC; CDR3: CASSLGAGGYTF
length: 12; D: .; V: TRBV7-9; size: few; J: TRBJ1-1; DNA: TGTGCCAGCATCCTGGGGGACACTGAAGCTTTCTTT; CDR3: CASILGDTEAFF
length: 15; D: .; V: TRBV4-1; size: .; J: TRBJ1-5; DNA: TGCGCCAGCAGCCAAGACCCCGGGCCGAATCAGCCCCAGCATTTT; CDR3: CASSQDPGPNQPQHF
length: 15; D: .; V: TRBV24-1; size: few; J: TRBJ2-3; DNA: TGTGCCACCAGTGCGTCCGAAGTATACACAGATACGCAGTATTTT; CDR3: CATSASEVYTDTQYF
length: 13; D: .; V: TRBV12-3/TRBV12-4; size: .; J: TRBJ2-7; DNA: TGTGCCAGCACCCGGGGCAAGACCTACGAGCAGTACTTC; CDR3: CASTRGKTYEQYF
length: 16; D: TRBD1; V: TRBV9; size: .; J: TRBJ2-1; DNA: TGTGCCAGCAGCTCCGAAGACAGGGGTGGTAGGAATGAGCAGTTCTTC; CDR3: CASSSEDRGGRNEQFF
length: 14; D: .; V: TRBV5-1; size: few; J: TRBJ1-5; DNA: TGCGCCAGCAGCTTGTCCGGGGGTGATCAGCCCCAGCATTTT; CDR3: CASSLSGGDQPQHF
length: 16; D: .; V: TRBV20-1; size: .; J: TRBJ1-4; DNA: TGCAGTGCTAGAGATGTAGGGAAATCGGTGTATGAAAAACTGTTTTTT; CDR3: CSARDVGKSVYEKLFF
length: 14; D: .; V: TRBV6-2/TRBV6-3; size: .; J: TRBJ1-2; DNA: TGTGCCAGCAGTACCGGACAGTCCTACTATGGCTACACCTTC; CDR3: CASSTGQSYYGYTF
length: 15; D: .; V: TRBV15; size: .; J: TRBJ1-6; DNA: TGTGCCACCAGCAGAGACGCTGGCGATAATTCACCCCTCCACTTT; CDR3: CATSRDAGDNSPLHF
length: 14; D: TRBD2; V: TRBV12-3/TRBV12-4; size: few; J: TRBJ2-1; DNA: TGTGCCAGCAGTTTTGGACTAGCGGGATTTGAGCAGTTCTTC; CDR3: CASSFGLAGFEQFF
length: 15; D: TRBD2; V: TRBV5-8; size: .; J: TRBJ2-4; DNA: TGTGCCAGCAGCTTGGAAGTTTTGAGCGGGAGGCAACAGTACTTC; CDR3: CASSLEVLSGRQQYF
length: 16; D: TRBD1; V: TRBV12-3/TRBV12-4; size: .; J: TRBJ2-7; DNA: TGTGCCAGCAGCACAAAGGGACAGAGCACCTTCTACGAGCAGTACTTC; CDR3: CASSTKGQSTFYEQYF
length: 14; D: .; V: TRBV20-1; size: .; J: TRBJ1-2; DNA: TGCAGTGCTGGAGATGGAGCAGCGAGAAAAGGCTACACCTTC; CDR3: CSAGDGAARKGYTF
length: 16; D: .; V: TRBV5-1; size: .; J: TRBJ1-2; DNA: TGCGCCAGCAGCTTGTGGTCCCGGATCGAGACGGAGGGCTACACCTTC; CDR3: CASSLWSRIETEGYTF
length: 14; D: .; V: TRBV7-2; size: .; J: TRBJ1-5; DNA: TGTGCCAGCAGCTTGCGACTGGTTACGCAGCCCCAGCATTTT; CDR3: CASSLRLVTQPQHF
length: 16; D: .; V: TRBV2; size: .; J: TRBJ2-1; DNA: TGTGCCAGCAGTGGCATAGCGGCAAGCTCCTACAATGAGCAGTTCTTC; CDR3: CASSGIAASSYNEQFF
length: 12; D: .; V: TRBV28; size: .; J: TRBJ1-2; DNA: TGTGCCAGCAGACCGGGGTTTTATGGCTACACCTTC; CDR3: CASRPGFYGYTF
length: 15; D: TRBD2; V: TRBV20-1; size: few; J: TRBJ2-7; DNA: TGCAGTGCTAGATCCCCGGGACTAGCGATACTCGAGCAGTACTTC; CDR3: CSARSPGLAILEQYF
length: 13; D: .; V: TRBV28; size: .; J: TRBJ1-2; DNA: TGTGCCAGCTTATCCCAGGGGAACTATGGCTACACCTTC; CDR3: CASLSQGNYGYTF
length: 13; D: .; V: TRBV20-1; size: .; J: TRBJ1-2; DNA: TGCAGTGCTAGAGATATAGGGGATAATGACTACACCTTC; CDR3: CSARDIGDNDYTF
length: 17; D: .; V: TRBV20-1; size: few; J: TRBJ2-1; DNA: TGCAGTGCTAGTAAGGTTCCGGCGGCCCTGGGGCTCAATGAGCAGTTCTTC; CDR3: CSASKVPAALGLNEQFF
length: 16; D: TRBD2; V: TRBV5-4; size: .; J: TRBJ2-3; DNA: TGTGCCAGCAGCTTGGGGGCTAGCGGGAGTGCGGATACGCAGTATTTT; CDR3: CASSLGASGSADTQYF
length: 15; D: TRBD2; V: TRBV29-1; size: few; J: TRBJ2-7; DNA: TGCAGCGTTGCCCCGGGACTAGCGGGAGTTCGGGAGCAGTACTTC; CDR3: CSVAPGLAGVREQYF
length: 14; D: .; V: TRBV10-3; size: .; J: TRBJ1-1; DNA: TGTGCCATCAGGTCAGGGTATCGGAACACTGAAGCTTTCTTT; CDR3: CAIRSGYRNTEAFF
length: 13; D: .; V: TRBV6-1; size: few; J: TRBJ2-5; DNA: TGTGCCAGCAGCGTGACTATCCAAGAGACCCAGTACTTC; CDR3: CASSVTIQETQYF
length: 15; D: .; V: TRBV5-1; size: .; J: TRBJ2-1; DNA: TGCGCCAGCAGCTTGGGGGCGGGTCTCAACAATGAGCAGTTCTTC; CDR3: CASSLGAGLNNEQFF
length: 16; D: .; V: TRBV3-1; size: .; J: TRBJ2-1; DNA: TGTGCCAGCAGCCCAACTTACAGGGAGATCTACAATGAGCAGTTCTTC; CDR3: CASSPTYREIYNEQFF